Sequencing of this TCR beta chain was carried out in a study of blood T cell repertoires in COVID-19. Original processing notes: Amplified reference gene primers provided the basis for estimating nucleated cell counts. Clones were sequenced by immunoSEQ multiplex PCR, and TCRdb holds only the in-frame ones, with some missing. V and J calls and clone size follow that table, whereas D and trimming were derived from the DNA. The repertoire holds 110,000 or so clones, with just under 90% as singletons. This sequence was found in a human donor in a cohort sampled during active COVID-19. Sequencing was carried out using peripheral blood.

The CDR3, as DNA: TGTGCCAGCAGTGAATTGGGCGGGGGGACAAACAATGAGCAGTTCTTC. Translated: CASSELGGGTNNEQFF. J is TRBJ2-1 and V is TRBV25-1; 8 positions match TRBD2. CDR3 length: 16 amino acids. CDR1 is MGHDK, CDR2 SYGVNS, per germline. With V trimmed by 1 base and J by 5 bases, 7 bases remained unmatched.